This TCR beta chain is from a study of blood T cell repertoires in COVID-19. Across the study: Acute-phase and convalescent COVID-19 samples originated in the United States, Italy and Spain. PBMCs, B-cell-depleted T cells, or T cells provided the cDNA or gDNA that made up the material.

This CDR3 has 16 amino acids. Germline-derived CDR1 and CDR2 are LGHDT and YNNKEL (reference sequence). Losses at the gene ends were 4 bases for V and 4 bases for J; bases not matched to a gene: 11. Generated by immunoSEQ multiplex PCR, the TCRdb table keeps only in-frame clones and is missing some. This table holds around 260,000 clones, around 82% found once. The rearrangement links TRBV3-1 (or the pseudogene TRBV3-2) to TRBJ2-3, with 7 nucleotides matching TRBD2. Source material: peripheral blood. The source of this sequence is a person between 70 and 80 years old with COVID-19, enrolled during active disease. CDR3 bases: TGTGCCAGCAGCCCCATCCCGGGGGGTTTCGCAGATACGCAGTATTTT. The encoded protein is CASSPIPGGFADTQYF.